These 14 T cell receptor beta chains were sequenced from one sample in a study of blood T cells in healthy people across ages. Then a second PCR, running roughly 7 to 12 cycles, was carried out with a sample-barcoded 5' primer and a J-beta primer mix. TCRdb processed the 5' RACE reads anew with MiXCR; each CDR3 protein has one entry. The table lists about a million distinct CDR3 sequences, roughly 51% of them singletons. The sequenced material came from blood. The receptor set was obtained from a woman aged 60 to 75 in good health.

The chain employs TRBV20-1 and TRBJ2-7; tentative D call: TRBD2 (5 bases). Trimming left V 6 bases short and J 3 bases short, with 18 bases between. This CDR3 is 14 amino acids long. Germline loops: CDR1 DFQATT, CDR2 SNEGSKA (reference sequence). The CDR3 nucleotides read TGCAGTGCCGAAAGCCTGGGGAGAGGCTACGAGCAGTACTTC. This codes for CSAESLGRGYEQYF.

The chain joins TRBV28 to TRBJ2-1; 8 nucleotides align to TRBD1. Germline V lookup: CDR1 MDHEN, CDR2 SYDVKM. There are 16 residues in the CDR3. The J segment lost 2 bases and the V segment lost 2 bases, leaving 5 bases of the junction unmatched. The CDR3 sequence: CASSLSRQGPYNEQFF. CDR3 nucleotide sequence: TGTGCCAGCAGTTTAAGTAGACAGGGGCCCTACAATGAGCAGTTCTTC.

This chain's CDR3 is CSASTIKTQYF. The CDR3 nucleotides read TGCAGTGCTAGCACTATCAAAACGCAGTATTTT. The genes are TRBV20-1 and TRBJ2-3, with no clear D. The CDR3 loop spans 11 amino acids. Trimming took off 3 bases at V and 9 bases at J, with 10 bases between the two ends. Germline V gene data show CDR1 as DFQATT and CDR2 as SNEGSKA (reference sequence).

The J gene is TRBJ2-1, the V gene TRBV12-3 or TRBV12-4; 8 nucleotides match TRBD2. With 11 bases clipped from V and 1 base from J, the junction kept 7 bases outside the gene matches. There are 14 residues in the CDR3. The CDR3 is CAAGAGGSYNEQFF. CDR3 bases: TGTGCCGCAGGGGCGGGAGGATCCTACAATGAGCAGTTCTTC.

The chain combines TRBV7-8 with TRBJ1-4; D remains ambiguous. The germline V gene encodes CDR1 SGHVS and CDR2 FQNEAQ. CDR3 length: 13 amino acids. The V end was cut by 5 bases, the J end by 7 bases, with 11 bases between. The CDR3 region has the DNA TGTGCCAGCAGCCCGGCTGGGAGTGAAAAACTGTTTTTT. Protein sequence: CASSPAGSEKLFF.

The chain combines TRBV30 with TRBJ1-2; D ambiguous. Germline CDR1 is GTSNPN and CDR2 is SVGIG (reference sequence). With 4 bases removed from V and 8 bases from J, the gap between germline ends came to 11 bases. The CDR3 spans 11 residues. CDR3 coding DNA: TGTGCCTGGACCCTAGGTGGGGGCTACACCTTC. Translated, it gives CAWTLGGGYTF.

V gene TRBV25-1 combines with J gene TRBJ2-7, with a possible D match to TRBD1 (5 bases). The ends were cut back, 1 base at V and 3 bases at J, with 16 bases in the middle. Germline CDR1 MGHDK, CDR2 SYGVNS. This CDR3 has 16 residues. CDR3: CASSEFKAGSGYEQYF. CDR3 DNA sequence: TGTGCCAGCAGTGAATTTAAGGCAGGGTCGGGCTACGAGCAGTACTTC.

The rearrangement uses TRBV5-1 and TRBJ2-5; D is ambiguous. The end of the DNA is better explained by TRBJ2-7, so the J call may be wrong. Looked up from germline, CDR1 is SGHRS and CDR2 is YFSETQ. The CDR3 runs 15 residues. CDR3 DNA: TGCGCCAGCAGCTGGCTTGATCCCATCGGCGACGAGCAGTACTTC. This translates into CASSWLDPIGDEQYF.

The V gene is TRBV4-3, the J gene TRBJ2-5, with D maybe TRBD2 (7 bases). CDR1 and CDR2 from the germline V gene are LGHNA and YSLEER. The CDR3 has 17 residues. The ends were cut back, 0 bases at V and 4 bases at J, with 18 bases in the middle. The CDR3 loop is CASSQDRGEGLGETQYF. The CDR3 DNA is TGCGCCAGCAGCCAAGATAGGGGGGAGGGATTGGGAGAGACCCAGTACTTC.

The chain combines TRBV7-2 with TRBJ2-3, with 8 bases lining up with TRBD1. This CDR3 contains 16 residues. V shed 5 bases, J shed 2 bases, and the junction held 9 bases outside the gene matches. The germline V gene encodes CDR1 SGHTA and CDR2 FQGNSA. The CDR3 here is CASSLRGQVYTDTQYF. CDR3 DNA sequence: TGTGCCAGCAGCCTCAGGGGACAGGTGTACACAGATACGCAGTATTTT.

The V and J genes are TRBV10-3 and TRBJ2-5; 9 bases align to TRBD2. Germline V gives CDR1 ENHRY, CDR2 SYGVKD. J lost 11 bases, V lost 3 bases, and 13 bases had no gene match. The CDR3 sequence is 15 residues long. The CDR3 sequence: CAISDPREGVNEQYF. The CDR3 DNA follows: TGTGCCATCAGTGACCCGCGGGAGGGCGTAAATGAGCAGTACTTC.

The chain combines TRBV29-1 with TRBJ2-1, with TRBD2 identical over 8 bases. With V trimmed by 6 bases and J by 4 bases, 8 bases remained unmatched. CDR1 is SQVTM and CDR2 is ANQGSEA in the germline V gene. This CDR3 is built from 14 residues. The CDR3: CSVGPGLGYNEQFF. In nucleotides, the CDR3 is TGCAGCGTCGGACCGGGACTAGGATACAATGAGCAGTTCTTC.

This chain uses TRBV28 with TRBJ2-3; D is possibly TRBD1 (6 bases). The CDR3 consists of 14 residues. CDR1 is MDHEN, CDR2 SYDVKM, per germline. With 5 bases removed from V and 14 bases from J, the gap between germline ends came to 23 bases. CDR3 nucleotides: TGTGCCAGCAGTACCGGGACAATAGGGTACCGATGGTATTTT. This codes for CASSTGTIGYRWYF.

The table lists this clonotype with a few counts. The rearrangement uses TRBV10-3 and TRBJ2-7; 9 nucleotides match TRBD1. Germline V gene lookup returns CDR1 ENHRY and CDR2 SYGVKD. The CDR3 has 13 residues. V was clipped by 9 bases and J by 4 bases; unmatched bases: 7. This CDR3 reads CAITGTGPYEQYF. Written as DNA, the CDR3 is TGTGCCATAACCGGGACAGGGCCTTACGAGCAGTACTTC.